This TCR beta chain was found in a study of blood T cell repertoires in COVID-19. Study summary: Samples taken during acute and convalescent COVID-19 were collected in the United States, Italy and Spain. Sample material is recorded as cDNA or gDNA derived from T cells, B-cell-depleted T cells, or PBMCs.

Profiled with immunoSEQ multiplex PCR; TCRdb holds only in-frame clones, not every one. This table has about 56,000 clones, 84% appearing once. The CDR3 has 14 amino acids. Germline V gene data show CDR1 as SGDLS and CDR2 as YYNGEE. Trimming took 4 bases from V and 4 from J, leaving 14 bases between them. The chain couples TRBV9 to TRBJ1-1; possibly TRBD1 for D (6 bases). This TCR came from a woman of 80 years or more with acute or convalescent COVID-19. Material for sequencing was peripheral blood. CDR3 DNA sequence: TGTGCCAGCAGCCCAGGGGCAAGAGGCACTGAAGCTTTCTTT. This encodes CASSPGARGTEAFF.